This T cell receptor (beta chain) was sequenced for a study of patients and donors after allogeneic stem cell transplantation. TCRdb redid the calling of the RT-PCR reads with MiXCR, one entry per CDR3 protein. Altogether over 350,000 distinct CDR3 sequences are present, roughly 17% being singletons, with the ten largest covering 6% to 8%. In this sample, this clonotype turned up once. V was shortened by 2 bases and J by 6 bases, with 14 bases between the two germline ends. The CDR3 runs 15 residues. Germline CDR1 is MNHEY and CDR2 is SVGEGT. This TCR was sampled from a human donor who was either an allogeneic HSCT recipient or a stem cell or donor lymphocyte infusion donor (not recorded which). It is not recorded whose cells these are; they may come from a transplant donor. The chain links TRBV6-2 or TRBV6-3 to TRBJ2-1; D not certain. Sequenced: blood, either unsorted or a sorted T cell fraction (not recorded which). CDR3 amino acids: CASSYQPGPSNEQFF. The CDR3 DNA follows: TGTGCCAGCAGTTACCAACCGGGCCCGAGCAATGAGCAGTTCTTC.